This TCR beta chain comes out of a study of blood T cell repertoires in COVID-19. Study-level information: The origin of the acute and convalescent COVID-19 samples was the United States, Italy and Spain.

Original processing methods: Estimation of nucleated cell counts was performed using reference gene primer amplification. Clones were read by immunoSEQ multiplex PCR, and TCRdb kept only the in-frame ones, dropping some. From that table come the V and J calls and clone size; the DNA was used to work out D and trimming. Of fewer than 20,000 clones listed, roughly four fifths are singletons. Germline CDR1 is SGHRS and CDR2 is YFSETQ. The CDR3 runs 16 residues. V shed 4 bases and J shed 0 bases, with 14 bases lying between them. The specimen sequenced was peripheral blood. The receptor's source is a man between 35 and 55 years old with active or convalescent COVID-19. The V call is TRBV5-1, the J call TRBJ1-3, with D perhaps matching TRBD1 (6 bases). The CDR3 DNA reads as TGCGCCAGCAGCGTTCAAACAGGGTCCTCTGGAAACACCATATATTTT. Encoded protein: CASSVQTGSSGNTIYF.